Sequencing of this T cell receptor beta chain was carried out in a study of control samples from healthy donors and cancer patients. This clone was observed a few times. The repertoire was sequenced with immunoSEQ multiplex PCR; TCRdb's copy has only in-frame clones and lacks some. The data show over 90,000 clones, with approximately 90% seen just once and 2% to 3% held by the top ten. Germline V gives CDR1 DFQATT, CDR2 SNEGSKA (reference sequence). There are 17 residues in the CDR3. Trimming removed 3 bases at V and 3 bases at J, with 18 bases between. This TCR derives from a young woman in good health. Sequences were obtained from blood. The genes are TRBV20-1 and TRBJ2-6, with D possibly TRBD2 on 7 matching bases. This CDR3 reads CSASEGGPPGGANVLTF. As DNA, the CDR3 is TGCAGTGCTAGTGAGGGGGGGCCCCCAGGTGGGGCCAACGTCCTGACTTTC.